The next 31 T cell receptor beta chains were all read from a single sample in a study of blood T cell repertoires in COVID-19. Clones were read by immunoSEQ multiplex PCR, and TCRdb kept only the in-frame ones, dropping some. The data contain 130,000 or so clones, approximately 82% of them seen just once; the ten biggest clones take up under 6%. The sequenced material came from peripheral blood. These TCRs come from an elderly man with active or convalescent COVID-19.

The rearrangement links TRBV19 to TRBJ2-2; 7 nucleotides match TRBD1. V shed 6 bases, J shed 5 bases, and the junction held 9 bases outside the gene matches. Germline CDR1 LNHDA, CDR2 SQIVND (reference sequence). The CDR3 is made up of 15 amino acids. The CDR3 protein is CASREPGQMTGELFF. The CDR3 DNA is TGTGCCAGTAGAGAACCGGGACAGATGACCGGGGAGCTGTTTTTT.

The CDR3 DNA is TGTGCCAGCAGCCCAAGACTAGAGGCAGATACGCAGTATTTT. Protein product: CASSPRLEADTQYF. The chain links TRBV9 to TRBJ2-3; D may be TRBD2 (6 bases). Germline values: CDR1 SGDLS, CDR2 YYNGEE. Trimming left V 4 bases short and J 4 bases short, with 13 bases between. This CDR3 region has 14 residues.

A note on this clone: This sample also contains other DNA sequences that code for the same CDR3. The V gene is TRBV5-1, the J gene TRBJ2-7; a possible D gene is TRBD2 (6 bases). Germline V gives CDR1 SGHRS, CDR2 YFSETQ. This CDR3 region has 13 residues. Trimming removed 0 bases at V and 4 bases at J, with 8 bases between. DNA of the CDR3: TGCGCCAGCAGCTTGGCAAGCGGGTACGAGCAGTACTTC. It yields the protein CASSLASGYEQYF.

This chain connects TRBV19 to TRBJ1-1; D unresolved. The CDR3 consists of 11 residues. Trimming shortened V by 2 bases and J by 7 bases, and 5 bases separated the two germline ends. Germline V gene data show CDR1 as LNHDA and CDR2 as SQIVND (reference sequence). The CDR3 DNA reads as TGTGCCAGTAGTATAAATTATGAAGCTTTCTTT. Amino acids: CASSINYEAFF.

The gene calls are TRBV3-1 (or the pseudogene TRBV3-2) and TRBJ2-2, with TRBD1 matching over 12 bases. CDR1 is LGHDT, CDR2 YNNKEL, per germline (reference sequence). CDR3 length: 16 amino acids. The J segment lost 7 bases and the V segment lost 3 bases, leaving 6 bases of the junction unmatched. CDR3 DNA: TGTGCCAGCAGCCAGGCCGGGACAGGGGGCGGCGGGGAGCTGTTTTTT. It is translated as CASSQAGTGGGGELFF.

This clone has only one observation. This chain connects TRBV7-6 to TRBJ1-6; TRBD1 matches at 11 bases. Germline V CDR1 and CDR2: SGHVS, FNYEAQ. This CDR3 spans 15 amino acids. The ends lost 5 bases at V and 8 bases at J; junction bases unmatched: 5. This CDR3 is CASSTRTGGDSPLHF. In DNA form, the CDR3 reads TGTGCCAGCAGCACCCGGACAGGGGGCGATTCACCCCTCCACTTT. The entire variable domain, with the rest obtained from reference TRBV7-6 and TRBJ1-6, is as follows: GAGVSQSPRYKVTKRGQDVALRCDPISGHVSLYWYRQALGQGPEFLTYFNYEAQQDKSGLPNDRFSAERPEGSISTLTIQRTEQRDSAMYRCASSTRTGGDSPLHFGNGTRLTVT.

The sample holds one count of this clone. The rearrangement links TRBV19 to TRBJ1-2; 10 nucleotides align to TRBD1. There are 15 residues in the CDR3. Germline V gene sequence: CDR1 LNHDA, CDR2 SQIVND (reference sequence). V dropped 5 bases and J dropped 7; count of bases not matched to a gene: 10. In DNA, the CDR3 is TGTGCCAGTAGTTCCGGGACAGGGGCCTACCTTGGCTACACCTTC. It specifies CASSSGTGAYLGYTF.

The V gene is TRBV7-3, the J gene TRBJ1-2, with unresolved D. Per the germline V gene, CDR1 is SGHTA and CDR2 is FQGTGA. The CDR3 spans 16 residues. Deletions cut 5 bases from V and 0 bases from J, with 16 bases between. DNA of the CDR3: TGTGCCAGCAGCGCCCGGAGAGGGAGCCCTAACTATGGCTACACCTTC. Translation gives CASSARRGSPNYGYTF. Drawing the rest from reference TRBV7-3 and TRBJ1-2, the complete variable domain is GAGVSQTPSNKVTEKGKYVELRCDPISGHTALYWYRQSLGQGPEFLIYFQGTGAADDSGLPNDRFFAVRPEGSVSTLKIQRTERGDSAVYLCASSARRGSPNYGYTFGSGTRLTVV.

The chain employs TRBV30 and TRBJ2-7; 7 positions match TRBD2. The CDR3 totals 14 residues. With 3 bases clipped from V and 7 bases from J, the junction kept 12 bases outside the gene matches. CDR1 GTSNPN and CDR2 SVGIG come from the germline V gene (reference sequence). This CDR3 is CAWRVSGPSGEQYF. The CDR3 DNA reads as TGTGCCTGGAGGGTTAGCGGGCCCTCTGGAGAGCAGTACTTC.

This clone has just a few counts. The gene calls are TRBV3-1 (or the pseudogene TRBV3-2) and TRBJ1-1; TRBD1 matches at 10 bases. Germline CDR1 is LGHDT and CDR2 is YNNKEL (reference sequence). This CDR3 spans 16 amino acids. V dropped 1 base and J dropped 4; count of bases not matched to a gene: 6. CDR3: CASSQGSGDRGTEAFF. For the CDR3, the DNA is TGTGCCAGCAGCCAAGGTTCGGGGGACAGGGGCACTGAAGCTTTCTTT.

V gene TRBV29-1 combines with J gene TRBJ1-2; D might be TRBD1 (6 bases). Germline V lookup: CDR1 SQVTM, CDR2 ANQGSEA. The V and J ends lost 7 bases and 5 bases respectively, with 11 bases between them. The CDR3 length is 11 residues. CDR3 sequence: CSAGQGYGYTF. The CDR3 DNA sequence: TGCAGCGCTGGGCAGGGGTATGGCTACACCTTC.

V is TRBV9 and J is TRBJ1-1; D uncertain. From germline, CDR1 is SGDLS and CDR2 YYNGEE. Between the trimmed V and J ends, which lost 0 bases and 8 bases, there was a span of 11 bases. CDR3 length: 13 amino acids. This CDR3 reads CASSVGGNFEAFF. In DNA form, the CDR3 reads TGTGCCAGCAGCGTAGGAGGAAACTTCGAAGCTTTCTTT.

This CDR3 reads CASSDQQGYEQYF. The CDR3 DNA reads TGTGCCAGCAGTGATCAACAGGGCTACGAGCAGTACTTC. The chain links TRBV6-1 to TRBJ2-7; tentative D call: TRBD1 (6 bases). V lost 3 bases, J lost 3 bases, and 9 bases lay in between. This CDR3 is built from 13 residues. Germline assignment: CDR1 MNHNS and CDR2 SASEGT.

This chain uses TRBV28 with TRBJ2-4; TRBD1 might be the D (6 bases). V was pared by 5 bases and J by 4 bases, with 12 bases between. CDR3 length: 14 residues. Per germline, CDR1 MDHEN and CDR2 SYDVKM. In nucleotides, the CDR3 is TGTGCCAGCAGTCCCGGGACAATTAAAAACATTCAGTACTTC. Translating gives CASSPGTIKNIQYF.

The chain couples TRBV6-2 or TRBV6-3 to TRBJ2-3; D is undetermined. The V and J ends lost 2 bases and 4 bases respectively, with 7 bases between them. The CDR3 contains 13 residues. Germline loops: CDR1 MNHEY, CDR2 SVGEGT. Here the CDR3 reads CASSYLLADTQYF. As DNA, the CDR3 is TGTGCCAGCAGTTACCTCCTTGCAGATACGCAGTATTTT.

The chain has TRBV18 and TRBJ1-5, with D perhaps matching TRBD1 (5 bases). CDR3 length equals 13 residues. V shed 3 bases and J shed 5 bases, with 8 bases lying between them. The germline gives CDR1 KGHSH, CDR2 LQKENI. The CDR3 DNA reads TGTGCCAGCTCACCCCTAGGGGATCAGCCCCAGCATTTT. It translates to CASSPLGDQPQHF.

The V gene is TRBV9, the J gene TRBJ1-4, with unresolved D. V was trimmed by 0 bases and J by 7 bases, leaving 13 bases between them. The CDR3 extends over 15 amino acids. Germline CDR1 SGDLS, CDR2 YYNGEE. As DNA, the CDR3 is TGTGCCAGCAGCGTAGCGGCGGGGTTGGGTGAAAAACTGTTTTTT. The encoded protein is CASSVAAGLGEKLFF. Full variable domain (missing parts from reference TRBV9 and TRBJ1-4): DSGVTQTPKHLITATGQRVTLRCSPRSGDLSVYWYQQSLDQGLQFLIQYYNGEERAKGNILERFSAQQFPDLHSELNLSSLELGDSALYFCASSVAAGLGEKLFFGSGTQLSVL.

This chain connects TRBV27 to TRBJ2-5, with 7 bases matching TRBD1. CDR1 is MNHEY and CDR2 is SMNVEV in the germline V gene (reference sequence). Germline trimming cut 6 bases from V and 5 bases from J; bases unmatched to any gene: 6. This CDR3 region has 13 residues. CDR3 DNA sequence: TGTGCCAGCAGCGCGAGGGGGCGGGAGACCCAGTACTTC. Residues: CASSARGRETQYF.

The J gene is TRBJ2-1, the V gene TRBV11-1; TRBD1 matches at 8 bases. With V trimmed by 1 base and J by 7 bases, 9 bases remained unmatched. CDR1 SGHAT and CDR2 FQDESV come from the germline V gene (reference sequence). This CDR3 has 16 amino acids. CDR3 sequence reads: CASSLGGQGSRNEQFF. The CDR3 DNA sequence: TGTGCCAGCAGCTTAGGAGGACAGGGTAGTCGAAATGAGCAGTTCTTC.

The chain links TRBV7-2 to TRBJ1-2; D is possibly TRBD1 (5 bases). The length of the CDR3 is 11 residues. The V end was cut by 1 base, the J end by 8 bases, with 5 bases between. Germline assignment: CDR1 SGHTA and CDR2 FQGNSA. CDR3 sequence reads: CASSLDRGYTF. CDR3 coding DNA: TGTGCCAGCAGCTTAGACAGGGGCTACACCTTC.

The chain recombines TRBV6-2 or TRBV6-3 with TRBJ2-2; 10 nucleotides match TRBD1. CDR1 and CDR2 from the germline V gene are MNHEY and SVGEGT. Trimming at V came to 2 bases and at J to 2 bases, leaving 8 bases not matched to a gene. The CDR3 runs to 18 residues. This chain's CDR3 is CASSYEVGQGFNTGELFF. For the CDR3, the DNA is TGTGCCAGCAGTTACGAGGTGGGACAGGGGTTTAACACCGGGGAGCTGTTTTTT.

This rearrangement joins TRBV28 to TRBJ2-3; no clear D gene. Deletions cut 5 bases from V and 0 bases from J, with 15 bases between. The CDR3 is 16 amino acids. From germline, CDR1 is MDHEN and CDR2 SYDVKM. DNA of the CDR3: TGTGCCAGCAGTCCCCCGGTAGTTTCTAGCACAGATACGCAGTATTTT. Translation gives CASSPPVVSSTDTQYF.

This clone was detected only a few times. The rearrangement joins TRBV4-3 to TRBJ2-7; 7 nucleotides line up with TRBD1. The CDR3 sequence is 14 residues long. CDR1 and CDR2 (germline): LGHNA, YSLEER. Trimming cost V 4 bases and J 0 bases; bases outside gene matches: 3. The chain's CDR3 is CASSLRQGSYEQYF. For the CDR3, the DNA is TGCGCCAGCAGCCTCCGACAGGGCTCCTACGAGCAGTACTTC.

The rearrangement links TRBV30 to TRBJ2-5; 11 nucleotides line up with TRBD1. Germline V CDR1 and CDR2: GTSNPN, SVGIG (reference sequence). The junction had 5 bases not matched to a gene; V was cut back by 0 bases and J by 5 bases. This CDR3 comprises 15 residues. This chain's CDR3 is CAWSVRTGGGETQYF. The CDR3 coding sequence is TGTGCCTGGAGTGTCCGGACAGGGGGCGGTGAGACCCAGTACTTC.

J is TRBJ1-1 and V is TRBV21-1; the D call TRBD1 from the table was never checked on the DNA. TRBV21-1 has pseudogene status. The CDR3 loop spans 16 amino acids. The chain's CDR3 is CASSNFPKGAGTEAFF. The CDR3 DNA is TGTGCCAGCAGCAATTTCCCCAAGGGGGCTGGCACTGAAGCTTTCTTT.

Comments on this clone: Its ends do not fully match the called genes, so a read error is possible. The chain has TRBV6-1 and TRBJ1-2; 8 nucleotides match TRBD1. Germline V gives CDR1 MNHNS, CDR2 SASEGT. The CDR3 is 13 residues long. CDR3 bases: TGTGCCAGCAGAGAAGGGACAGGCTATGGCTACACCTTC. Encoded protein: CASREGTGYGYTF.

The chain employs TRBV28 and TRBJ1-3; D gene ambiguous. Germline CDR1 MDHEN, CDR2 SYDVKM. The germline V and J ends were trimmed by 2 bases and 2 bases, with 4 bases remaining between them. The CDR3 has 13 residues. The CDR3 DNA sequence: TGTGCCAGCAGTTTACCAACTGGAAACACCATATATTTT. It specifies CASSLPTGNTIYF.

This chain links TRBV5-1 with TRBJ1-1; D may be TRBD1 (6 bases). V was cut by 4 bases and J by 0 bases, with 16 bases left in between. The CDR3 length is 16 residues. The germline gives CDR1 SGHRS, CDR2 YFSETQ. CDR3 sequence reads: CASSLGGDGLNTEAFF. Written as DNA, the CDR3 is TGCGCCAGCAGCCTAGGGGGGGACGGATTGAACACTGAAGCTTTCTTT.

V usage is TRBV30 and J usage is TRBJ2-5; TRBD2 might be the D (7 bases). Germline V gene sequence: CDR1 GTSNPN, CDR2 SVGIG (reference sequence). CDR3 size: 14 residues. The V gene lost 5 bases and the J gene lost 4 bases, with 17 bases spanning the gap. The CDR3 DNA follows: TGTGCCTGGTCGGGCGGGGGCGCGTTAGAGACCCAGTACTTC. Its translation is CAWSGGGALETQYF.

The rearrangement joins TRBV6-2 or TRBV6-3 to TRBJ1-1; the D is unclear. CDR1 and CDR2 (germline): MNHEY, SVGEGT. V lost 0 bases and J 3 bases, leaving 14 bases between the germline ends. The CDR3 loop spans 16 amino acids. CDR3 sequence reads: CASSYSSMVYDTEAFF. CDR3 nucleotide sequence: TGTGCCAGCAGTTACTCGAGTATGGTTTACGACACTGAAGCTTTCTTT.

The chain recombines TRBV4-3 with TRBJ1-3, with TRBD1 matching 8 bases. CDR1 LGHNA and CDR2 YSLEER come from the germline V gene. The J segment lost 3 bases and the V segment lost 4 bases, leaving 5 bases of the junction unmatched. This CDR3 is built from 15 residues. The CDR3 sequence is CASSRGTGFGNTIYF. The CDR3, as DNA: TGCGCCAGCAGCCGAGGGACAGGTTTTGGAAACACCATATATTTT.